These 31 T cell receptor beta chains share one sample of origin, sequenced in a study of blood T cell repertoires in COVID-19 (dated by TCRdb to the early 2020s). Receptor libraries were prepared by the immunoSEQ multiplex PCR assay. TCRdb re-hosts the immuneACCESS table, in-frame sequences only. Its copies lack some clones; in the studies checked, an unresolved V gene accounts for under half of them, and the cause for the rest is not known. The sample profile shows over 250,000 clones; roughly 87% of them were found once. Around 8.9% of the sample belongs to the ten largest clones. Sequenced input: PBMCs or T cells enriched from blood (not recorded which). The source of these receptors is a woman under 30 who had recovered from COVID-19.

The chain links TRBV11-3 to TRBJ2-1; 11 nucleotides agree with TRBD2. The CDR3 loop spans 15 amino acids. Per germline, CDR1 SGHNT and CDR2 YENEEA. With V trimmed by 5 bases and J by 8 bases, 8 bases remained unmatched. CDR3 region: CASSVGLAGFDEQFF. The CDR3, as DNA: TGTGCCAGCAGCGTAGGACTAGCGGGCTTCGATGAGCAGTTCTTC.

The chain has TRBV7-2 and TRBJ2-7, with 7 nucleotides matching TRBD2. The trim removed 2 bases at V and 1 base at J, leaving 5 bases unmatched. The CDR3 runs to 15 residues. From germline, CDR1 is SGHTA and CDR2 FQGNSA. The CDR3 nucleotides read TGTGCCAGCAGCTTAAAGGCGGGGGAGTCCTACGAGCAGTACTTC. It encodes CASSLKAGESYEQYF.

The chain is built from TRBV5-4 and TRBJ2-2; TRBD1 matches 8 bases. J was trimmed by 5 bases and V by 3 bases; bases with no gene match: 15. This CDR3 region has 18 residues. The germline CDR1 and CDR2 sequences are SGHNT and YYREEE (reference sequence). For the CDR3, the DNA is TGTGCCAGCAGCTCCCGGGACAGGTATTTTCGAGGAACCGGGGAGCTGTTTTTT. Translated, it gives CASSSRDRYFRGTGELFF.

The CDR3 DNA reads as TGCGCCAGCAGCCAAGTAGCGGGGGGAACAAAAGAGACCCAGTACTTC. This translates into CASSQVAGGTKETQYF. V usage is TRBV4-1 and J usage is TRBJ2-5, with 10 positions matching TRBD2. V was pared by 1 base and J by 3 bases, with 5 bases of the junction left unmatched. CDR3 length equals 16 residues. Looked up from germline, CDR1 is MGHRA and CDR2 is YSYEKL.

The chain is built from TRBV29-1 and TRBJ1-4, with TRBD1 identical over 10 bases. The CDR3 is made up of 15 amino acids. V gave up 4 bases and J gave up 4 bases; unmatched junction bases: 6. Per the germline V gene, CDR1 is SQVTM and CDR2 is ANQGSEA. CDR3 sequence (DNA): TGCAGCGTTGCCCGGGACAGGGGTGATAATGAAAAACTGTTTTTT. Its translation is CSVARDRGDNEKLFF.

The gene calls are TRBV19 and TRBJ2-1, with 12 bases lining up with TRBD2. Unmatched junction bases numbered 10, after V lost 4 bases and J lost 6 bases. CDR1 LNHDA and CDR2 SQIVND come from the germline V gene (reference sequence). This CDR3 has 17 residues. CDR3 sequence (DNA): TGTGCCAGTAGTACGGTAAGGACTAGCGGGAAGCCCAATGAGCAGTTCTTC. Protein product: CASSTVRTSGKPNEQFF.

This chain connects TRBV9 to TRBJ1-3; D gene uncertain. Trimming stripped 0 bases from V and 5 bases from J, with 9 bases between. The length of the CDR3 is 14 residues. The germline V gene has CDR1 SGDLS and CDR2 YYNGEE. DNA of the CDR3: TGTGCCAGCAGCGTAGGCCAGGCTAGAAACACCATATATTTT. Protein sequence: CASSVGQARNTIYF.

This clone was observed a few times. Written as DNA, the CDR3 is TGTGCCAGCAGTTCCTCGGGCCAAGACGCTAACTATGGCTACACCTTC. As protein: CASSSSGQDANYGYTF. The chain couples TRBV6-2 or TRBV6-3 to TRBJ1-2, with D unclear. V was shortened by 4 bases and J by 0 bases, with 15 bases between the two germline ends. This CDR3 region has 16 residues. Germline CDR1 MNHEY, CDR2 SVGEGT.

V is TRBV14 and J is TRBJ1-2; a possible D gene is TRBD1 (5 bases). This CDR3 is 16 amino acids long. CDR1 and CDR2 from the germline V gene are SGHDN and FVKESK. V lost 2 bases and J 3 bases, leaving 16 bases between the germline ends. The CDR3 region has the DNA TGTGCCAGCAGCCAATTGGGAGGGGAATTGGACTATGGCTACACCTTC. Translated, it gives CASSQLGGELDYGYTF.

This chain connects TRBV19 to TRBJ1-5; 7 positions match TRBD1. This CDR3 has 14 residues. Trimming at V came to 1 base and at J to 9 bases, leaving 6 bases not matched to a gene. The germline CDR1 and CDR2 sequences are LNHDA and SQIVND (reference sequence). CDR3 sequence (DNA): TGTGCCAGTAGTATAGGGTCCGGGGACAGGCCCCAGCATTTT. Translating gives CASSIGSGDRPQHF.

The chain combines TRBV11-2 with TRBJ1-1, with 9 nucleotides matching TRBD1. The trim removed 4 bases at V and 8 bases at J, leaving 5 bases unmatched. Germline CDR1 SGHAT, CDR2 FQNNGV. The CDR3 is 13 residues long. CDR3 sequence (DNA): TGTGCCAGCAGCTCAACAGGGGGCGCGGAAGCTTTCTTT. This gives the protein CASSSTGGAEAFF.

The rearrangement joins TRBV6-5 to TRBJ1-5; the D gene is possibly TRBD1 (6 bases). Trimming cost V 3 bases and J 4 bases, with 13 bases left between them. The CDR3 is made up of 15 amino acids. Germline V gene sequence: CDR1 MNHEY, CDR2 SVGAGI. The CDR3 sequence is CASSYNRDLNQPQHF. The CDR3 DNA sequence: TGTGCCAGCAGTTATAACAGGGATCTAAATCAGCCCCAGCATTTT.

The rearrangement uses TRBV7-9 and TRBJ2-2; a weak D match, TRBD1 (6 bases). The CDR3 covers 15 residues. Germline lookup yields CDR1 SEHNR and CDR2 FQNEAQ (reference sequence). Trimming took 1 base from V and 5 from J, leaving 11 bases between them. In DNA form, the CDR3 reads TGTGCCAGCAGCTTAGAGAGAAGGGGGACCGGGGAGCTGTTTTTT. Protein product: CASSLERRGTGELFF.

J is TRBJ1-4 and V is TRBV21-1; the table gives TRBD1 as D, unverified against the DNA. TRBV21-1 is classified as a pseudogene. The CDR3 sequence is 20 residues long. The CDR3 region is CASSKPNRDRVPISWEKLFF. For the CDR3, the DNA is TGTGCCAGCAGCAAACCTAATCGGGACAGGGTCCCTATCTCTTGGGAAAAACTGTTTTTT.

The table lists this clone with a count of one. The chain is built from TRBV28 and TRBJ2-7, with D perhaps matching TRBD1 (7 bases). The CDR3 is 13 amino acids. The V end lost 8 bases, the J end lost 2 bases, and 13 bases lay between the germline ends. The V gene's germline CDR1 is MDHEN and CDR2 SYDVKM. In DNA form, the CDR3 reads TGTGCCAGCGGAGGGACAGCTCCCTACGAGCAGTACTTC. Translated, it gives CASGGTAPYEQYF.

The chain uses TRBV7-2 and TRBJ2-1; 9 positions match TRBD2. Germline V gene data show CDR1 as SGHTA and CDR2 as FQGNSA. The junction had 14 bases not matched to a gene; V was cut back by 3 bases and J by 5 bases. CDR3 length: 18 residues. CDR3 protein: CASSFSRSGASGDNEQFF. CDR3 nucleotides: TGTGCCAGCAGCTTTAGTCGGAGTGGCGCTAGCGGGGACAATGAGCAGTTCTTC.

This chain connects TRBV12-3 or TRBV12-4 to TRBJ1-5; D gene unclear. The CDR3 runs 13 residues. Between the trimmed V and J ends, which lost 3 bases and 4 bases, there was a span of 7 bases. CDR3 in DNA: TGTGCCAGCAGTTTTACGCAGAATCAGCCCCAGCATTTT. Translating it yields CASSFTQNQPQHF.

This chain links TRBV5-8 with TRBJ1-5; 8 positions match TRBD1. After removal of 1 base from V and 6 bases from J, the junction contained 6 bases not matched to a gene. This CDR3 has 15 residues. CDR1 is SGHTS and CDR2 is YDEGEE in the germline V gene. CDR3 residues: CASSLRVQGGQPQHF. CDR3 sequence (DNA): TGTGCCAGCAGCTTGCGGGTACAGGGGGGTCAGCCCCAGCATTTT.

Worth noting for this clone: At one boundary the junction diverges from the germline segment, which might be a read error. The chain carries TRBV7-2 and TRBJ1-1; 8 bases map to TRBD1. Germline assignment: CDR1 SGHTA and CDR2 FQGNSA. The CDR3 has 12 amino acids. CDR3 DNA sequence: TGTGCCAGCAGCTTAGAGGACAGGGTGGCCAACTTT. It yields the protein CASSLEDRVANF. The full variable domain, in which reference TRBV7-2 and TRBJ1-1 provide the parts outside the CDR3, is GAGVSQSPSNKVTEKGKDVELRCDPISGHTALYWYRQSLGQGLEFLIYFQGNSAPDKSGLPSDRFSAERTGGSVSTLTIQRTQQEDSAVYLCASSLEDRVANFGQGTRLTVV.

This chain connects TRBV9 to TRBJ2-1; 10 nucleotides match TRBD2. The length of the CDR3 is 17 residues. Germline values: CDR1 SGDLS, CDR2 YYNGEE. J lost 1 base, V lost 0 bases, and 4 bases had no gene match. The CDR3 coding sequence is TGTGCCAGCAGCGTAGTGAGGACTAGCGGTTCCTACAATGAGCAGTTCTTC. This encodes CASSVVRTSGSYNEQFF.

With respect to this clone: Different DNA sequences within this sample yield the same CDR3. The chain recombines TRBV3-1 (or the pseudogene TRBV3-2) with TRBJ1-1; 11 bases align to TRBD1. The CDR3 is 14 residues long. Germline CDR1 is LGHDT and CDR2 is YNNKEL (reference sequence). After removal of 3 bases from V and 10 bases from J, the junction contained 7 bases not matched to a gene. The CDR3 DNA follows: TGTGCCAGCAGCCAGCCAGGACAGGGGGCGCGAGCTTTCTTT. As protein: CASSQPGQGARAFF.

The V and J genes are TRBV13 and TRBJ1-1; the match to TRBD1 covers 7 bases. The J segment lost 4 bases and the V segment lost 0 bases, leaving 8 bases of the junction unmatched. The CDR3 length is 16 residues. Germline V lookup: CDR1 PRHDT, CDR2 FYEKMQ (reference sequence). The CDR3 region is CASSLGLGTVRTEAFF. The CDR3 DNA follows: TGTGCCAGCAGCTTAGGCCTGGGGACAGTCCGCACTGAAGCTTTCTTT.

The CDR3: CSAKAYEQYF. Here the CDR3 DNA reads TGCAGTGCTAAAGCTTACGAGCAGTACTTC. The J gene is TRBJ2-7, the V gene TRBV20-1; D gene ambiguous. Deletions cut 4 bases from V and 4 bases from J, with 5 bases between. The germline V gene has CDR1 DFQATT and CDR2 SNEGSKA (reference sequence). The CDR3 sequence is 10 residues long.

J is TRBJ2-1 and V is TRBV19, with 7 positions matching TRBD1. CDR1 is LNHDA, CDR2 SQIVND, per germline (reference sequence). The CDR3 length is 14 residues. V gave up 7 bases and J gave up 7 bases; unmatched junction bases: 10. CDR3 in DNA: TGTGCCAGTATGGCGGACAGGTCAAGGAATGAGCAGTTCTTC. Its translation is CASMADRSRNEQFF.

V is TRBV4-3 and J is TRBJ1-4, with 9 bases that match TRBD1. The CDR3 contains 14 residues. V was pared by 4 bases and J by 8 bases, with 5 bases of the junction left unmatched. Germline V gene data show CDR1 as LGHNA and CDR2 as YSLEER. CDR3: CASSPGQGKEKLFF. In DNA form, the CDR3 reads TGCGCCAGCAGCCCGGGACAGGGCAAGGAAAAACTGTTTTTT.

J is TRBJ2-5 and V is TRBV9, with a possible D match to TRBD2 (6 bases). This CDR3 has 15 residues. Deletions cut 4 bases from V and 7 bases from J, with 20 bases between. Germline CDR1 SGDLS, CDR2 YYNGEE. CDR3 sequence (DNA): TGTGCCAGCAGCAAATTGTCCCTAGCGTCTGGGACCCAGTACTTC. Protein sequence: CASSKLSLASGTQYF.

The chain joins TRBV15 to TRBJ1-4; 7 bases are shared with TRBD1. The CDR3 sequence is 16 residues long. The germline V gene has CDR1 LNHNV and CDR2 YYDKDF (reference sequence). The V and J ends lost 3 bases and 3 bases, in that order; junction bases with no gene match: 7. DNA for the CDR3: TGTGCCACCAGCAGGGGAACAGGGGCGGCTAATGAAAAACTGTTTTTT. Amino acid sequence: CATSRGTGAANEKLFF.

The CDR3 sequence is CASSSGDGKNIQYF. CDR3 bases: TGTGCCAGCAGCTCAGGGGATGGCAAAAACATTCAGTACTTC. The chain employs TRBV7-9 and TRBJ2-4, with a weak D call TRBD1 (6 bases). The CDR3 sequence is 14 residues long. The V end lost 4 bases, the J end lost 3 bases, and 10 bases lay between the germline ends. Germline V gives CDR1 SEHNR, CDR2 FQNEAQ (reference sequence).

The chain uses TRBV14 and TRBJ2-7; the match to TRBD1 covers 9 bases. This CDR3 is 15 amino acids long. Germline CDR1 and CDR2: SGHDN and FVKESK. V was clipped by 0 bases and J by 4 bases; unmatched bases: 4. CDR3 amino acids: CASSQDGQGKYEQYF. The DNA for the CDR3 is TGTGCCAGCAGCCAAGACGGACAGGGGAAATACGAGCAGTACTTC.

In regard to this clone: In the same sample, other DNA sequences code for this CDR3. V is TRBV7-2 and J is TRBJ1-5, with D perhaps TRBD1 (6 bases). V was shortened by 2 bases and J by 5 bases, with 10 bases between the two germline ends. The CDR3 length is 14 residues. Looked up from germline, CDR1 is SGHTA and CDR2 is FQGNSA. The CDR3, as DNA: TGTGCCAGCAGCTTAATCAGGGGCGATCAGCCCCAGCATTTT. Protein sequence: CASSLIRGDQPQHF.

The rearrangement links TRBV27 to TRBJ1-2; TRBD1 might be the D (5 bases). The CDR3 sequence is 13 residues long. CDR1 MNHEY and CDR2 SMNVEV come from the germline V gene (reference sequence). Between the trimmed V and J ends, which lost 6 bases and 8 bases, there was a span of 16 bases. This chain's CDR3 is CASRVSGRGGYTF. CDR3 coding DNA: TGTGCCAGCAGGGTATCAGGGCGAGGCGGCTACACCTTC.